These 26 T cell receptor beta chains share one sample of origin, sequenced in a study of cytomegalovirus exposure and HLA in healthy donors. 60 Vbeta and 13 Jbeta primers were used in PCR. The assay was immunoSEQ multiplex PCR, and TCRdb's table has in-frame clones only and misses some. Among approximately 100,000 clones listed, 55% to 75% were seen once. The sequenced sample was PBMCs. These receptors were obtained from a man aged 30 to 39 in good health and CMV-seropositive.

The J gene is TRBJ1-3, the V gene TRBV7-8; possible D gene TRBD1, 5 bases. The V end was cut by 5 bases, the J end by 5 bases, with 16 bases between. This CDR3 contains 15 residues. Germline V gene data show CDR1 as SGHVS and CDR2 as FQNEAQ. The CDR3: CASSPDRGRRNTIYF. CDR3 nucleotides: TGTGCCAGCAGCCCTGATAGGGGAAGGCGAAACACCATATATTTT.

The rearrangement links TRBV4-1 to TRBJ2-5; maybe TRBD2 (6 bases). The J call is doubtful: the DNA matches TRBJ2-7 better. The CDR3 is made up of 15 amino acids. CDR1 and CDR2 (germline): MGHRA, YSYEKL. The CDR3 sequence is CASSQTVGSSYEQYF. Here the CDR3 DNA reads TGCGCCAGCAGCCAGACGGTCGGGAGCTCCTACGAGCAGTACTTC.

The CDR3 coding sequence is TGTGCCTGGGGGGCGGAGTCTGGCTACACCTTC. This encodes CAWGAESGYTF. The J gene is TRBJ1-2, the V gene TRBV30; D may be TRBD1 (5 bases). From germline, CDR1 is GTSNPN and CDR2 SVGIG (reference sequence). The length of the CDR3 is 11 residues. Trimming removed 5 bases at V and 7 bases at J, with 11 bases between.

The genes are TRBV30 and TRBJ2-5; D unclear. From germline, CDR1 is GTSNPN and CDR2 SVGIG (reference sequence). Deletions cut 2 bases from V and 1 base from J, with 8 bases between. This CDR3 is built from 13 residues. The DNA for the CDR3 is TGTGCCTGGAGTATAACTTTCCAAGAGACCCAGTACTTC. It yields the protein CAWSITFQETQYF.

CDR3 sequence reads: CASSLGAGVNTDTQYF. The CDR3 bases are TGTGCCAGCAGCTTGGGAGCGGGGGTAAACACAGATACGCAGTATTTT. The V and J genes are TRBV5-8 and TRBJ2-3; 8 nucleotides agree with TRBD2. The CDR3 is made up of 16 amino acids. Germline V gene data show CDR1 as SGHTS and CDR2 as YDEGEE. Losses at the gene ends were 0 bases for V and 2 bases for J; bases not matched to a gene: 5.

This clone was seen more than once but under ten times. The rearrangement uses TRBV15 and TRBJ1-2; D may be TRBD1 (6 bases). CDR3 size: 14 residues. CDR1 is LNHNV and CDR2 is YYDKDF in the germline V gene (reference sequence). Trimming took off 3 bases at V and 2 bases at J, with 10 bases between the two ends. The DNA of the CDR3 is TGTGCCACCAGCAGGGACAGCCTAAACTATGGCTACACCTTC. Translating gives CATSRDSLNYGYTF.

The sample holds a few counts of this clone. Here the CDR3 reads CASSVARTGVNSPLHF. The CDR3 DNA is TGTGCCAGCAGCGTAGCCAGGACAGGGGTCAATTCACCCCTCCACTTT. V gene TRBV9 combines with J gene TRBJ1-6; TRBD1 matches at 9 bases. This CDR3 has 16 amino acids. V lost 0 bases and J lost 7; bases outside the gene matches: 5. CDR1 SGDLS and CDR2 YYNGEE come from the germline V gene. Supplemented by reference TRBV9 and TRBJ1-6, the full variable domain reads DSGVTQTPKHLITATGQRVTLRCSPRSGDLSVYWYQQSLDQGLQFLIQYYNGEERAKGNILERFSAQQFPDLHSELNLSSLELGDSALYFCASSVARTGVNSPLHFGNGTRLTVT.

V and J are TRBV7-6 and TRBJ1-2, with D possibly TRBD1 on 6 matching bases. This CDR3 comprises 14 residues. CDR1 is SGHVS and CDR2 is FNYEAQ in the germline V gene. V shed 5 bases and J shed 8 bases, with 18 bases lying between them. The CDR3 DNA reads as TGTGCCAGCAGCCCCCAGACAGGAGCGGGAGGCTACACCTTC. It codes for CASSPQTGAGGYTF.

V usage is TRBV7-8 and J usage is TRBJ1-4; possibly TRBD1 for D (6 bases). The germline V and J ends were trimmed by 6 bases and 6 bases, with 14 bases remaining between them. Germline values: CDR1 SGHVS, CDR2 FQNEAQ. The CDR3 is 14 residues long. Here the CDR3 reads CASSLRDRHEKLFF. DNA of the CDR3: TGTGCCAGCAGTCTCAGAGACAGGCATGAAAAACTGTTTTTT.

The chain recombines TRBV19 with TRBJ2-1, with TRBD2 identical over 8 bases. The CDR3 extends over 15 amino acids. Trimming took 2 bases from V and 9 from J; bases not matched to a gene: 9. Germline CDR1 LNHDA, CDR2 SQIVND (reference sequence). The CDR3 DNA sequence: TGTGCCAGTAGTATAAGTGCGGGGGGAGTCAGTGAGCAGTTCTTC. It translates to CASSISAGGVSEQFF.

The gene calls are TRBV6-5 and TRBJ2-2, with a possible D match to TRBD2 (5 bases). The germline gives CDR1 MNHEY, CDR2 SVGAGI. V lost 6 bases to trimming and J lost 8 bases, with 10 bases between them. This CDR3 comprises 12 residues. CDR3 coding DNA: TGTGCCAGCAGAGCGGTTGTAGGGGAGCTGTTTTTT. This gives the protein CASRAVVGELFF.

This clone was observed a few times. The rearrangement links TRBV7-8 to TRBJ1-5; unclear D gene. The V end was cut by 4 bases, the J end by 0 bases, with 4 bases between. This CDR3 contains 13 residues. CDR1 and CDR2 (germline): SGHVS, FQNEAQ. CDR3 in DNA: TGTGCCAGCAGCTACACTAGCAATCAGCCCCAGCATTTT. Protein sequence: CASSYTSNQPQHF.

The rearrangement links TRBV11-3 to TRBJ2-5; 9 nucleotides line up with TRBD1. The CDR3 is 15 amino acids. Looked up from germline, CDR1 is SGHNT and CDR2 is YENEEA. J gave up 5 bases and V 5 bases, and 9 bases lay outside the gene matches. CDR3 DNA: TGTGCCAGCAGCCAATCACAGGGGGCCAGGGAGACCCAGTACTTC. This sequence encodes CASSQSQGARETQYF.

This rearrangement joins TRBV13 to TRBJ2-3; no reliable D call. This CDR3 spans 14 amino acids. Trimming removed 6 bases from V and 4 bases from J, with 14 bases in between. Germline V gives CDR1 PRHDT, CDR2 FYEKMQ (reference sequence). CDR3 DNA sequence: TGTGCCAGCAGTCCCCGTTTCAGCGCAGATACGCAGTATTTT. It encodes CASSPRFSADTQYF.

This clone was seen more than once but under ten times. V is TRBV18 and J is TRBJ2-1; 11 positions match TRBD1. CDR1 is KGHSH and CDR2 is LQKENI in the germline V gene. This CDR3 has 15 residues. Germline trimming cut 5 bases from V and 6 bases from J; bases unmatched to any gene: 6. CDR3 residues: CASSGGQGAFNEQFF. The CDR3 DNA follows: TGTGCCAGCTCAGGCGGACAGGGGGCCTTCAATGAGCAGTTCTTC.

About this clone: A junction end diverges from the germline sequence, so it may reflect a read error. The chain joins TRBV6-5 to TRBJ2-1, with a tentative D call TRBD2 (6 bases). The CDR3 loop spans 15 amino acids. CDR1 is MNHEY, CDR2 SVGAGI, per germline. The CDR3 coding sequence is TGTGCCAGCAGTTTAGCGAGGGGCGGGATGAATGGGCAGTTCTTC. It codes for CASSLARGGMNGQFF.

The chain has TRBV6-1 and TRBJ2-1; 9 bases are a match to TRBD1. Germline assignment: CDR1 MNHNS and CDR2 SASEGT. With V trimmed by 2 bases and J by 2 bases, 1 base remained unmatched. This CDR3 is built from 15 residues. The CDR3 spells CASSERDRAYNEQFF. CDR3 DNA sequence: TGTGCCAGCAGTGAAAGGGACAGGGCCTACAATGAGCAGTTCTTC.

This clone was found a few times. The J gene is TRBJ2-7, the V gene TRBV27, with 9 positions matching TRBD1. The CDR3 is made up of 13 amino acids. Germline values: CDR1 MNHEY, CDR2 SMNVEV (reference sequence). The J segment lost 5 bases and the V segment lost 8 bases, leaving 7 bases of the junction unmatched. The DNA for the CDR3 is TGTGCCAGCGCTGTGGACAGGGGCCACGAGCAGTACTTC. This codes for CASAVDRGHEQYF.

There are a few counts of this clone. This chain uses TRBV7-9 with TRBJ1-5, with TRBD1 as a possible D gene (6 bases). There are 13 residues in the CDR3. The germline V gene has CDR1 SEHNR and CDR2 FQNEAQ (reference sequence). Between the trimmed V and J ends, which lost 5 bases and 7 bases, there was a span of 12 bases. The CDR3 is CASSEQGGQPQHF. CDR3 in DNA: TGTGCCAGCAGCGAACAGGGAGGGCAGCCCCAGCATTTT.

The chain carries TRBV29-1 and TRBJ2-1, with 8 positions matching TRBD1. CDR3 length equals 14 residues. Trimming took 3 bases from V and 0 from J; bases not matched to a gene: 1. CDR1 and CDR2 from the germline V gene are SQVTM and ANQGSEA. The DNA of the CDR3 is TGCAGCGTTGAGACAGGGGTCTCCTACAATGAGCAGTTCTTC. Amino acids: CSVETGVSYNEQFF.

The chain joins TRBV5-5 to TRBJ2-7; 7 positions agree with TRBD1. Per germline, CDR1 SGHKS and CDR2 YYEKEE (reference sequence). V shed 7 bases, J shed 7 bases, and the junction held 14 bases outside the gene matches. This CDR3 has 14 amino acids. The CDR3 loop is CASGQLTGPVEQYF. The DNA for the CDR3 is TGTGCCAGCGGACAACTGACAGGGCCGGTAGAGCAGTACTTC.

The chain is built from TRBV6-1 and TRBJ1-1; 9 nucleotides line up with TRBD1. With V trimmed by 6 bases and J by 5 bases, 4 bases remained unmatched. The germline V gene has CDR1 MNHNS and CDR2 SASEGT. The CDR3 is made up of 13 amino acids. The CDR3: CASSHRGQTEAFF. CDR3 DNA sequence: TGTGCCAGCAGCCACAGGGGGCAAACTGAAGCTTTCTTT.

The chain has TRBV10-3 and TRBJ2-3; D ambiguous. This CDR3 has 13 amino acids. The germline V gene encodes CDR1 ENHRY and CDR2 SYGVKD. V shed 10 bases and J shed 0 bases, with 11 bases lying between them. CDR3 sequence (DNA): TGTGCCACTTGGGCCCGGAGCACAGATACGCAGTATTTT. Protein: CATWARSTDTQYF.

The V and J genes are TRBV11-2 and TRBJ2-1; TRBD2 might be the D (6 bases). Trimming cost V 3 bases and J 2 bases, with 17 bases left between them. The CDR3 runs to 17 residues. Germline V lookup: CDR1 SGHAT, CDR2 FQNNGV. In DNA form, the CDR3 reads TGTGCCAGCAGCTTCCCCCGTGGAGGGGTCCCCTACAATGAGCAGTTCTTC. As protein: CASSFPRGGVPYNEQFF.

V gene TRBV30 combines with J gene TRBJ1-1; D gene uncertain. V shed 5 bases and J shed 5 bases, with 12 bases lying between them. The CDR3 totals 12 residues. The germline gives CDR1 GTSNPN, CDR2 SVGIG (reference sequence). For the CDR3, the DNA is TGTGCCTGGGAGAGTACGAGGACTGAAGCTTTCTTT. Its protein product is CAWESTRTEAFF.

This sequence joins TRBV7-9 and TRBJ2-5; TRBD1 agrees at 9 bases. The CDR3 runs 16 residues. Trimming at V came to 5 bases and at J to 4 bases, leaving 11 bases not matched to a gene. CDR1 SEHNR and CDR2 FQNEAQ come from the germline V gene (reference sequence). For the CDR3, the DNA is TGTGCCAGCAGCAGGGGGGGACAGGGCATCGGAGAGACCCAGTACTTC. Translating it yields CASSRGGQGIGETQYF. The full variable domain, with the rest looked up from reference TRBV7-9 and TRBJ2-5, is DTGVSQNPRHKITKRGQNVTFRCDPISEHNRLYWYRQTLGQGPEFLTYFQNEAQLEKSRLLSDRFSAERPKGSFSTLEIQRTEQGDSAMYLCASSRGGQGIGETQYFGPGTRLLVL.